This T cell receptor (beta chain) emerged from a study of blood T cell repertoires in COVID-19. Study details: Italy, Spain and the United States were the sources of the convalescent and acute COVID-19 samples. The cDNA or gDNA used as material had been derived from T cells, B-cell-depleted T cells, or PBMCs.

The ends lost 5 bases at V and 4 bases at J; junction bases unmatched: 3. From germline, CDR1 is LNHDA and CDR2 SQIVND (reference sequence). The CDR3 consists of 15 residues. Per the study methods: How many nucleated cells were present was estimated from reference gene primer amplification. TCRdb's table, derived via immunoSEQ multiplex PCR, lists solely in-frame clones and lacks some. That table supplies the V and J calls and clone size; D and trimming were determined from the DNA. Of about 220,000 clones listed, around 82% were seen once; the top ten hold roughly 7%. Material: peripheral blood. The chain carries TRBV19 and TRBJ2-1, with 12 nucleotides matching TRBD2. This receptor was identified in a woman between 65 and 79 years old with acute or convalescent COVID-19. Written as DNA, the CDR3 is TGTGCCAGTAGTGCTAGCGGGGGGGGTTACAATGAGCAGTTCTTC. As protein: CASSASGGGYNEQFF.